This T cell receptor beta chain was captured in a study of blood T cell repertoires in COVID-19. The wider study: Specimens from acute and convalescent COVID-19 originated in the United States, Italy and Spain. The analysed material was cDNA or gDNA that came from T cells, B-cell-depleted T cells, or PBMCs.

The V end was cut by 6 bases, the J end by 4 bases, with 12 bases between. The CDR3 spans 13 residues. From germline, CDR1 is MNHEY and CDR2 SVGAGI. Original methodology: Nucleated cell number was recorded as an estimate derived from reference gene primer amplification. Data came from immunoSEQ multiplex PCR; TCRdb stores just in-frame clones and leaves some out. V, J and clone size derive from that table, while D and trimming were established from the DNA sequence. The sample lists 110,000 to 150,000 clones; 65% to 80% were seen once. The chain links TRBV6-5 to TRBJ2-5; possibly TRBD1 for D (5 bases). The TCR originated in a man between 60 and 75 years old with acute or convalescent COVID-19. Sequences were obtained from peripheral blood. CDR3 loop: CASRRTIAETQYF. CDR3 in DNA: TGTGCCAGCAGGAGGACAATAGCAGAGACCCAGTACTTC.